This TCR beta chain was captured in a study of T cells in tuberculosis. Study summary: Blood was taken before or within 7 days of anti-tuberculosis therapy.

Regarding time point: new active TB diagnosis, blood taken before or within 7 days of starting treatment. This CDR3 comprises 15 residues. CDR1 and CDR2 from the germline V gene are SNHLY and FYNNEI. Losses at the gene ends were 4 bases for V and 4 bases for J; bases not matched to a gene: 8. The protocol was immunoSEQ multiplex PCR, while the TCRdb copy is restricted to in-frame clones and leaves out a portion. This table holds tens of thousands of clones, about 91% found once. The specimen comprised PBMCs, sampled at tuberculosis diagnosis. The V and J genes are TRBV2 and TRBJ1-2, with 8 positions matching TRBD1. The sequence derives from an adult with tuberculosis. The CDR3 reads CASSGQGNAIYGYTF. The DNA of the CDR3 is TGTGCCAGCAGTGGACAGGGGAACGCGATCTATGGCTACACCTTC.